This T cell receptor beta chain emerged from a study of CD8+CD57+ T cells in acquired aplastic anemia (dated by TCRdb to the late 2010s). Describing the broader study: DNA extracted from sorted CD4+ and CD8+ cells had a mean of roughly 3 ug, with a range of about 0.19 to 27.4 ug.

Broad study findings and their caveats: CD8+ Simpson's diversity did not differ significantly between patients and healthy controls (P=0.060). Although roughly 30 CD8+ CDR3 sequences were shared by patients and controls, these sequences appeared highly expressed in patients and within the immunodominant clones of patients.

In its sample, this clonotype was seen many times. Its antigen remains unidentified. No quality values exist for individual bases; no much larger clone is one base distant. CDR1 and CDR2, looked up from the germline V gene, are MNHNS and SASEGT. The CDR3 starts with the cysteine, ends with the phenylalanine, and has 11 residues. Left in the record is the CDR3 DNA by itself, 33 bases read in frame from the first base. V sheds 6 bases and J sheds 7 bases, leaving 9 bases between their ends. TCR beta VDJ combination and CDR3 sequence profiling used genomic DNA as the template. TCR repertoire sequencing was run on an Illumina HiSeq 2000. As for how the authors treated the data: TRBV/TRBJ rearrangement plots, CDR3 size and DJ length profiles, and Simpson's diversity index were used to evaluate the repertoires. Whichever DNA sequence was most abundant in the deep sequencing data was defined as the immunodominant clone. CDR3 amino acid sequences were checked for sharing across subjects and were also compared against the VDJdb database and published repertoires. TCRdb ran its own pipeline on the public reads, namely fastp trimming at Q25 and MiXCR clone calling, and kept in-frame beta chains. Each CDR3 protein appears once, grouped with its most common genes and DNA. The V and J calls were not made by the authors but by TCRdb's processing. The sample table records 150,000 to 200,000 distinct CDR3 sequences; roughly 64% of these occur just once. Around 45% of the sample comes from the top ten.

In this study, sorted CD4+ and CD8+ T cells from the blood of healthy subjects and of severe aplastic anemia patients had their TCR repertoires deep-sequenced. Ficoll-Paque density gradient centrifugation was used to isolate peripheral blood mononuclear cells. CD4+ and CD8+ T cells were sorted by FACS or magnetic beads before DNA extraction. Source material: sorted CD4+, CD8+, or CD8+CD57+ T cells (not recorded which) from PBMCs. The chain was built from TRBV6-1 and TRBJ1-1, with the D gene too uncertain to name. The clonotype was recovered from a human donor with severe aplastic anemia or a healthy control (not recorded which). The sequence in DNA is TGTGCCAGCAGGAAGGGCTTTGAAGCTTTCTTT. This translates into CASRKGFEAFF.